Each of the 15 T cell receptor beta chains below was sequenced from the same sample in a study of OX40 agonist ivuxolimab in advanced cancers. Libraries were prepared by immunoSEQ multiplex PCR; TCRdb keeps only in-frame clonotypes and omits some of them. The data show about 79,000 clones, 75% to 95% seen once. The sequences come from CD4+ or CD8+ T cells sorted from blood, collected in a trial of the OX40 agonist ivuxolimab. The source is an adult with an advanced solid tumor such as melanoma, head and neck, liver or kidney cancer.

The V gene is TRBV28, the J gene TRBJ2-7; 8 bases line up with TRBD2. The CDR3 totals 16 residues. After removal of 5 bases from V and 6 bases from J, the junction contained 15 bases not matched to a gene. The V gene's germline CDR1 is MDHEN and CDR2 SYDVKM. The CDR3: CASSQPPGAGVLEQYF. CDR3 sequence (DNA): TGTGCCAGCAGTCAGCCCCCGGGAGCGGGAGTCCTCGAGCAGTACTTC. Full variable domain (remainder filled in from reference TRBV28 and TRBJ2-7): DVKVTQSSRYLVKRTGEKVFLECVQDMDHENMFWYRQDPGLGLRLIYFSYDVKMKEKGDIPEGYSVSREKKERFSLILESASTNQTSMYLCASSQPPGAGVLEQYFGPGTRLTVT.

V is TRBV2 and J is TRBJ2-7, with D perhaps TRBD1 (6 bases). V was cut by 5 bases and J by 4 bases, with 9 bases left in between. Germline loops: CDR1 SNHLY, CDR2 FYNNEI. The CDR3 has 12 amino acids. CDR3 protein: CASSLTGYEQYF. As DNA, the CDR3 is TGTGCCAGCAGTTTGACAGGTTACGAGCAGTACTTC.

V is TRBV15 and J is TRBJ2-5; TRBD1 aligns across 11 bases. The length of the CDR3 is 14 residues. Germline CDR1 reads LNHNV; CDR2 reads YYDKDF (reference sequence). Trimming took 3 bases from V and 5 from J; bases not matched to a gene: 2. CDR3 residues: CATSRDRGQETQYF. In DNA form, the CDR3 reads TGTGCCACCAGCAGGGACAGGGGGCAGGAGACCCAGTACTTC.

The chain recombines TRBV29-1 with TRBJ2-7, with 7 nucleotides matching TRBD2. Per germline, CDR1 SQVTM and CDR2 ANQGSEA. The ends lost 3 bases at V and 6 bases at J; junction bases unmatched: 5. This CDR3 is 12 amino acids long. The CDR3 DNA sequence: TGCAGCGTTGATATGGGGAGGGCCGAGCAGTACTTC. Its translation: CSVDMGRAEQYF.

The rearrangement uses TRBV15 and TRBJ1-4; D is uncertain. V was shortened by 0 bases and J by 7 bases, with 9 bases between the two germline ends. Germline V gene lookup returns CDR1 LNHNV and CDR2 YYDKDF (reference sequence). The CDR3 covers 14 residues. The CDR3 loop is CATSRDLESEKLFF. DNA of the CDR3: TGTGCCACCAGCAGAGATCTTGAGAGTGAAAAACTGTTTTTT. The full variable domain, its missing parts supplied by reference TRBV15 and TRBJ1-4, is DAMVIQNPRYQVTQFGKPVTLSCSQTLNHNVMYWYQQKSSQAPKLLFHYYDKDFNNEADTPDNFQSRRPNTSFCFLDIRSPGLGDTAMYLCATSRDLESEKLFFGSGTQLSVL.

The chain combines TRBV2 with TRBJ2-3; D not certain. The V gene's germline CDR1 is SNHLY and CDR2 FYNNEI. There are 14 residues in the CDR3. Trimming removed 4 bases at V and 2 bases at J, with 10 bases between. The CDR3, as DNA: TGTGCCAGCAGTGGCTCCCGCAACACAGATACGCAGTATTTT. Its translation: CASSGSRNTDTQYF.

The rearrangement uses TRBV12-2 and TRBJ2-1; the table's D call, TRBD2, was not checked against the DNA. TRBV12-2 is designated a pseudogene. The CDR3 has 19 residues. CDR3 sequence (DNA): TGTGCAAGTCGCTTAGCGCCGGGACTAGCGGCCCCCACCTACAATGAGCAGTTCTTC. Encoded protein: CASRLAPGLAAPTYNEQFF.

The genes are TRBV30 and TRBJ2-3; D might be TRBD2 (6 bases). Trimming took 0 bases from V and 8 from J, leaving 12 bases between them. This CDR3 is built from 13 residues. Germline V gene data show CDR1 as GTSNPN and CDR2 as SVGIG (reference sequence). The CDR3 loop is CAWSVGAGGTQYF. The CDR3 DNA follows: TGTGCCTGGAGTGTAGGGGCCGGGGGTACGCAGTATTTT.

Only one count was recorded for this clone. This chain connects TRBV18 to TRBJ1-4; 9 bases align to TRBD1. CDR3 length: 14 amino acids. The trim removed 5 bases at V and 5 bases at J, leaving 3 bases unmatched. Germline CDR1 KGHSH, CDR2 LQKENI. The CDR3 DNA is TGTGCCAGCTCATATGGGACAGGGAATGAAAAACTGTTTTTT. Amino acids: CASSYGTGNEKLFF. Based on the CDR3 plus reference TRBV18 and TRBJ1-4, the full variable domain is NAGVMQNPRHLVRRRGQEARLRCSPMKGHSHVYWYRQLPEEGLKFMVYLQKENIIDESGMPKERFSAEFPKEGPSILRIQQVVRGDSAAYFCASSYGTGNEKLFFGSGTQLSVL.

The gene calls are TRBV2 and TRBJ1-3; D remains unclear. Germline-derived CDR1 and CDR2 are SNHLY and FYNNEI. The CDR3 runs 16 residues. Trimming left V 6 bases short and J 3 bases short, with 18 bases between. The CDR3 loop reads CASSDGRRPFGNTIYF. The CDR3 DNA reads TGTGCCAGCAGCGATGGGAGACGGCCTTTTGGAAACACCATATATTTT.

V and J are TRBV6-6 and TRBJ2-3; either TRBD1 or TRBD2 may supply D (5 bases each). Germline V gives CDR1 MNHNY, CDR2 SVGAGI (reference sequence). The V and J ends lost 4 bases and 2 bases respectively, with 10 bases between them. The CDR3 covers 14 residues. The chain's CDR3 is CASSFTGTTDTQYF. CDR3 DNA sequence: TGTGCCAGCAGTTTCACCGGGACCACAGATACGCAGTATTTT.

The genes are TRBV5-1 and TRBJ2-5; no clear D gene. The CDR3 is 14 amino acids. V dropped 0 bases and J dropped 2 bases, with 8 bases sitting between them. The germline V gene has CDR1 SGHRS and CDR2 YFSETQ. Here the CDR3 DNA reads TGCGCCAGCAGCTTGGGGTCAGGTCAAGAGACCCAGTACTTC. Protein product: CASSLGSGQETQYF.

This chain uses TRBV4-1 with TRBJ2-2; no reliable D call. This CDR3 is 14 amino acids long. In germline, CDR1 is MGHRA, CDR2 YSYEKL. The V end lost 5 bases, the J end lost 7 bases, and 14 bases lay between the germline ends. DNA of the CDR3: TGCGCCAGCAGCAATGGGAATGTGGGCGGGGAGCTGTTTTTT. Translated: CASSNGNVGGELFF.

The chain combines TRBV5-1 with TRBJ1-2; D may be TRBD1 (5 bases). The germline V and J ends were trimmed by 0 bases and 6 bases, with 9 bases remaining between them. CDR3 size: 13 residues. From germline, CDR1 is SGHRS and CDR2 YFSETQ. The CDR3 DNA follows: TGCGCCAGCAGCTTGGAGGGGTTCAATGGCTACACCTTC. This codes for CASSLEGFNGYTF.

The V call is TRBV7-6, the J call TRBJ2-3; D gene unclear. The V and J ends lost 2 bases and 0 bases respectively, with 9 bases between them. The CDR3 covers 15 residues. Germline loops: CDR1 SGHVS, CDR2 FNYEAQ. The CDR3 DNA follows: TGTGCCAGCAGCTTACAACCTACTAGCACAGATACGCAGTATTTT. Amino acids: CASSLQPTSTDTQYF. Together with reference TRBV7-6 and TRBJ2-3, the CDR3 gives the full variable domain: GAGVSQSPRYKVTKRGQDVALRCDPISGHVSLYWYRQALGQGPEFLTYFNYEAQQDKSGLPNDRFSAERPEGSISTLTIQRTEQRDSAMYRCASSLQPTSTDTQYFGPGTRLTVL.